This T cell receptor beta chain was sequenced for a study of T cells in Graves' hyperthyroidism and ophthalmopathy (dated by TCRdb to between 2018 and 2021). Looking at the study overall: Peripheral blood samples were taken at the time of initial diagnosis, prior to any treatment. A discovery cohort of fewer than 110 patients, about 44 with Graves' ophthalmopathy and 55 to 60 with stable Graves' hyperthyroidism, was used to find distinguishing TCR V-J signatures. Prospective prediction of ophthalmopathy was tested in an independent validation cohort of 18 to 20 hyperthyroidism patients and 17 patients who later progressed to ophthalmopathy. The roughly 90 discovery patients were divided at random into training and test sets in a 7:3 ratio. Thyroid tissue and blood T-cell repertoires from six or seven Graves' hyperthyroidism patients were also compared in the study. After sampling, hyperthyroidism patients received methimazole starting at 30 mg daily, and ophthalmopathy patients received high-dose intravenous methylprednisolone. The paper reports TCR Vbeta CDR3 sequencing of fewer than 150 peripheral blood samples: 40 or so ophthalmopathy, fewer than 80 hyperthyroidism and around 17 progressor patients.

CDR1 SGHTA and CDR2 FQGNSA are derived from the germline V gene. V was cut back by 5 bases and J by 4 bases, leaving a gap of 18 bases between them. Spanning cysteine to phenylalanine, the CDR3 consists of 17 amino acids. Only CDR3 DNA remains: 51 bases, in frame from the first base. The hyperthyroidism patients were between 18 and 65 years old and newly diagnosed, with a disease duration of less than 2 months. Patients with uncontrolled infections, other autoimmune diseases, pregnancy or lactation were excluded. Diagnoses were based on clinical symptoms, serum thyroxine and TRAb, thyroid ultrasound and orbital computed tomography. Blood from progressor patients was collected at the time of first diagnosis with hyperthyroidism, before any ophthalmopathy symptoms had appeared. PBMCs were isolated from 8 to 10 ml of fresh peripheral blood by Ficoll-Paque density gradient centrifugation. Progressor patients were defined as those initially diagnosed with Graves' hyperthyroidism in whom ophthalmopathy developed during follow-up. Trizol reagent was used to extract total RNA, and RNA quality was then checked on an Agilent 2100 Bioanalyzer.

The TCR beta CDR3 regions were amplified from the RNA transcripts. For the first round of RT-PCR on the TCR CDR3, the HTBI primer set was used together with the Qiagen OneStep RT-PCR kit. Libraries were constructed in a second round of multiplex PCR, after which size selection and purification were performed. The libraries were sequenced on an Illumina HiSeq2000 using paired-end 100 bp reads. In the original analysis: SOAPnuke was used to process the raw data, with reads discarded if the reads contained adapters or uncalled bases, had a mean Phred below 15, or lacked an exact constant-primer or identifier match. High-quality paired reads were merged using COPE v1.2.5, and each unique nucleotide sequence was defined as a clonotype. MiTCR v1.1 was used to align the clonotypes against IMGT TRBV, TRBD and TRBJ reference segments. The analysis was restricted to V-J combinations with a frequency above 0.0001, which together covered 99.2% of the repertoires. A TCS score was defined as the ratio between F50 (clonal expansion) and ExV (chaos), using BLOSUM62-based TCRdist between CDR3 peptides within each V-J. Welch's t-statistics and random forest reduced roughly 530 V-J features to roughly 13, which were used in a naive Bayes classifier (R e1071). TCRdb took the public reads, trimmed them with fastp at Q25, ran MiXCR for clone calling and kept in-frame beta chains. Rows are unified per CDR3 protein, each entry keeping the most common DNA and genes. The V and J calls shown here were made by TCRdb, not taken from the authors' results. This sample has about 770,000 distinct CDR3 sequences in its table, and 15% to 20% of those were observed once. The top ten clones comprise roughly a sixth of the sample.

Beyond this particular receptor, the publication reports: Sample size was not statistically predetermined, and investigators were not blinded to group allocation. In validation, progression to ophthalmopathy was predicted by the model with roughly 69% sensitivity and just over 72% specificity, a median of approximately 7.1 months before onset. A model built on a 13 V-J signature distinguished ophthalmopathy from stable hyperthyroidism, reaching about 89% sensitivity and around 81% specificity in cross-validation and 80%/75% in testing. Most expanded thyroid clonotypes (frequency above 0.001) were also found in blood, which suggests that blood repertoires may mirror thyroid immune responses.

This clonotype showed up just a few times. Its antigen is not yet known. There are no base qualities to consult, and no much larger clone falls within one base. In this chain, TRBV7-2 is recombined with TRBJ2-6; the D gene is perhaps TRBD1, on 6 matching bases. Sequences were obtained from blood. This TCR derives from a woman between 50 and 59 years old with Graves' hyperthyroidism that later progressed to Graves' ophthalmopathy. CDR3 reads: CASSTRSLTGGANVLTF. DNA sequence: TGTGCCAGCAGCACACGGTCCCTAACAGGGGGGGCCAACGTCCTGACTTTC.